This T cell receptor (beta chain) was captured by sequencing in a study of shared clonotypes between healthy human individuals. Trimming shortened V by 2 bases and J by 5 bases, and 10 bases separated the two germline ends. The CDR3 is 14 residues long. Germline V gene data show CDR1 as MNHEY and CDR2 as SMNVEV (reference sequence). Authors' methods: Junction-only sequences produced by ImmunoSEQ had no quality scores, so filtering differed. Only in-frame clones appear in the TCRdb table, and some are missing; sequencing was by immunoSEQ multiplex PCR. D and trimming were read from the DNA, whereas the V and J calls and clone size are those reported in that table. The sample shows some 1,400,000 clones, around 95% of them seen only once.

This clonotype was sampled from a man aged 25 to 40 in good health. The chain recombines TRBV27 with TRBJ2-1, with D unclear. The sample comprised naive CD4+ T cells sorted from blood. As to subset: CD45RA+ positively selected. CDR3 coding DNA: TGTGCCAGCAGTTTAAGGGCCAGACACAATGAGCAGTTCTTC. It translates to CASSLRARHNEQFF.